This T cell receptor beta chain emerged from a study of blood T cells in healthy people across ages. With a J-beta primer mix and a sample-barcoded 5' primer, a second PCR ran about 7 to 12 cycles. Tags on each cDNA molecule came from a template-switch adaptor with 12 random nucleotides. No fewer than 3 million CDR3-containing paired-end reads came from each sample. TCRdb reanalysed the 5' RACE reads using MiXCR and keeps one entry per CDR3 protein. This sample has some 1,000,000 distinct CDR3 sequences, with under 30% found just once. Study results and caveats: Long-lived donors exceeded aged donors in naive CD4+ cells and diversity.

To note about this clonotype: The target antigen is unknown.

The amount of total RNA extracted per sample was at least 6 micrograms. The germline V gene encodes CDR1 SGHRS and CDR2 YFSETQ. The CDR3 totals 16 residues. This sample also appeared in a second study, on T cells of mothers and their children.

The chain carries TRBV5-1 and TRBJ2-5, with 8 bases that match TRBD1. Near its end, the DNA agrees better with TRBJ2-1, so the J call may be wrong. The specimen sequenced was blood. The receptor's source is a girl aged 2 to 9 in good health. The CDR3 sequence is CASSPAGQGRGAEQFF. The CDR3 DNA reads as TGCGCCAGCAGCCCGGCCGGACAGGGTAGAGGTGCTGAGCAGTTCTTC.